The 32 T cell receptor beta chains reported below all come from one sample, sequenced in a study of cytomegalovirus exposure and HLA in healthy donors. This PCR relied on a set of 60 Vbeta primers and 13 Jbeta primers. Libraries were prepared by immunoSEQ multiplex PCR; TCRdb keeps only in-frame clonotypes and omits some of them. The table shows 200,000 to 250,000 clones, with 82% occurring only once. Input material: PBMCs. All receptors come from a woman between 35 and 50 years old in good health and CMV-seropositive.

The chain is built from TRBV19 and TRBJ2-7; possible D gene TRBD1, 5 bases. The germline V gene has CDR1 LNHDA and CDR2 SQIVND (reference sequence). V was shortened by 6 bases and J by 3 bases, with 18 bases between the two germline ends. The length of the CDR3 is 15 residues. In DNA, the CDR3 is TGTGCCAGTAGCCAACAGGCCATGGGGCTCTACGAGCAGTACTTC. This codes for CASSQQAMGLYEQYF.

J is TRBJ1-1 and V is TRBV7-9; TRBD1 agrees at 10 bases. Per the germline V gene, CDR1 is SEHNR and CDR2 is FQNEAQ (reference sequence). This CDR3 has 16 amino acids. Trimming removed 5 bases from V and 4 bases from J; junction bases left unmatched: 10. CDR3 coding DNA: TGTGCCAGCAGCCGCGACAGGGGGCAGGGGAGCACTGAAGCTTTCTTT. Translated: CASSRDRGQGSTEAFF.

The rearrangement uses TRBV12-5 and TRBJ1-1; a weak D match, TRBD1 (6 bases). V was trimmed by 2 bases and J by 7 bases, leaving 11 bases between them. Per the germline V gene, CDR1 is LGHNT and CDR2 is FRNRAP. The CDR3 has 13 residues. The CDR3 region is CASGLSSDSEAFF. CDR3 DNA sequence: TGTGCTAGTGGTTTGTCCTCGGACAGTGAAGCTTTCTTT.

V usage is TRBV6-1 and J usage is TRBJ1-1; D is ambiguous. The V end lost 3 bases, the J end lost 1 base, and 12 bases lay between the germline ends. Germline V gene sequence: CDR1 MNHNS, CDR2 SASEGT. CDR3 length: 15 amino acids. CDR3 sequence: CASSDLLPKNTEAFF. The CDR3 nucleotides read TGTGCCAGCAGTGATCTCCTCCCTAAGAACACTGAAGCTTTCTTT.

This clone was detected once. This chain uses TRBV16 with TRBJ2-1; 7 bases fit TRBD1. The CDR3 sequence is 14 residues long. From germline, CDR1 is KGHSY and CDR2 FQNENV. V lost 4 bases to trimming and J lost 7 bases; unmatched junction nucleotides: 7. The CDR3 is CASSPDRVLNEQFF. CDR3 nucleotides: TGTGCCAGCAGCCCTGACAGGGTTTTGAATGAGCAGTTCTTC.

V usage is TRBV2 and J usage is TRBJ1-3; weak D call: TRBD1 (6 bases). The CDR3 covers 15 residues. V lost 5 bases to trimming and J lost 4 bases, with 15 bases between them. From germline, CDR1 is SNHLY and CDR2 FYNNEI. Here the CDR3 reads CASSPRGGEGNTIYF. CDR3 in DNA: TGTGCCAGCAGTCCTCGGGGGGGCGAAGGAAACACCATATATTTT.

The V call is TRBV6-6, the J call TRBJ1-4, with D possibly TRBD1 on 5 matching bases. This CDR3 has 15 amino acids. Trimming removed 7 bases from V and 1 base from J, with 13 bases in between. Germline assignment: CDR1 MNHNY and CDR2 SVGAGI (reference sequence). In DNA form, the CDR3 reads TGTGCCAGCACTGAATCCGGGGGAACTAATGAAAAACTGTTTTTT. This codes for CASTESGGTNEKLFF.

This chain connects TRBV6-5 to TRBJ2-1, with 8 bases identical to TRBD2. CDR1 is MNHEY, CDR2 SVGAGI, per germline. This CDR3 contains 15 residues. The J segment lost 2 bases and the V segment lost 6 bases, leaving 6 bases of the junction unmatched. CDR3 loop: CASRGPGGTYNEQFF. CDR3 sequence (DNA): TGTGCCAGCAGAGGACCGGGGGGGACCTACAATGAGCAGTTCTTC.

The J gene is TRBJ1-2, the V gene TRBV5-1; unclear D gene. V lost 0 bases to trimming and J lost 4 bases, with 13 bases between them. Germline V gives CDR1 SGHRS, CDR2 YFSETQ. The CDR3 spans 15 residues. CDR3 in amino acids: CASSLVTGSAYGYTF. CDR3 DNA sequence: TGCGCCAGCAGCTTGGTTACGGGATCGGCCTATGGCTACACCTTC.

As DNA, the CDR3 is TGTGCCAGCAGCTTAGAACGGGCAGGGGGCTACACCTTC. As protein: CASSLERAGGYTF. The chain employs TRBV7-2 and TRBJ1-2, with D possibly matching TRBD1 (5 bases). Germline V CDR1 and CDR2: SGHTA, FQGNSA. The CDR3 runs to 13 residues. The V end lost 1 base, the J end lost 8 bases, and 11 bases lay between the germline ends.

The rearrangement joins TRBV15 to TRBJ1-4; 7 nucleotides agree with TRBD1. The CDR3 is 15 amino acids. Germline trimming cut 2 bases from V and 5 bases from J; bases unmatched to any gene: 5. The germline CDR1 and CDR2 sequences are LNHNV and YYDKDF (reference sequence). The CDR3 protein is CATSRRTGANEKLFF. CDR3 nucleotide sequence: TGTGCCACCAGCAGACGGACAGGTGCCAATGAAAAACTGTTTTTT. Complete variable domain (other parts from reference TRBV15 and TRBJ1-4): DAMVIQNPRYQVTQFGKPVTLSCSQTLNHNVMYWYQQKSSQAPKLLFHYYDKDFNNEADTPDNFQSRRPNTSFCFLDIRSPGLGDTAMYLCATSRRTGANEKLFFGSGTQLSVL.

The J gene is TRBJ2-1, the V gene TRBV4-3; D gene unclear. The CDR3 contains 15 residues. Trimming left V 1 base short and J 0 bases short, with 7 bases between. Germline V lookup: CDR1 LGHNA, CDR2 YSLEER. CDR3 amino acids: CASSQVSRSYNEQFF. DNA of the CDR3: TGCGCCAGCAGCCAAGTAAGCCGCTCCTACAATGAGCAGTTCTTC.

This clone was picked up a small number of times. The CDR3 loop reads CASSLLAGAPNEQFF. Written as DNA, the CDR3 is TGTGCCAGCAGCTTACTCGCAGGGGCCCCAAATGAGCAGTTCTTC. J is TRBJ2-1 and V is TRBV7-2; D is possibly TRBD1 (6 bases). The CDR3 spans 15 residues. Trimming cost V 2 bases and J 7 bases, with 15 bases left between them. CDR1 and CDR2 (germline): SGHTA, FQGNSA. The full variable domain, with the rest looked up from reference TRBV7-2 and TRBJ2-1, is GAGVSQSPSNKVTEKGKDVELRCDPISGHTALYWYRQSLGQGLEFLIYFQGNSAPDKSGLPSDRFSAERTGGSVSTLTIQRTQQEDSAVYLCASSLLAGAPNEQFFGPGTRLTVL.

The rearrangement uses TRBV11-2 and TRBJ1-2; possible D gene TRBD1, 5 bases. The length of the CDR3 is 15 residues. Trimming took off 3 bases at V and 4 bases at J, with 15 bases between the two ends. CDR1 is SGHAT, CDR2 FQNNGV, per germline. CDR3 region: CASSLRGVSGYGYTF. The CDR3 bases are TGTGCCAGCAGCTTGCGGGGGGTATCCGGCTATGGCTACACCTTC.

The chain couples TRBV6-5 to TRBJ2-7, with TRBD1 matching 9 bases. Looked up from germline, CDR1 is MNHEY and CDR2 is SVGAGI. V gave up 2 bases and J gave up 4 bases; unmatched junction bases: 3. The CDR3 contains 14 residues. CDR3 protein: CASSYGQGSYEQYF. For the CDR3, the DNA is TGTGCCAGCAGTTACGGACAGGGGAGTTACGAGCAGTACTTC.

This chain connects TRBV7-9 to TRBJ1-5, with D perhaps TRBD1 (5 bases). Germline-derived CDR1 and CDR2 are SEHNR and FQNEAQ (reference sequence). This CDR3 is built from 16 residues. The V end was cut by 3 bases, the J end by 2 bases, with 14 bases between. CDR3 in amino acids: CASSFTQGPGNQPQHF. CDR3 sequence (DNA): TGTGCCAGCAGCTTTACCCAGGGTCCAGGCAATCAGCCCCAGCATTTT.

V is TRBV7-2 and J is TRBJ2-1; 12 nucleotides match TRBD1. The V and J ends lost 6 bases and 0 bases, in that order; junction bases with no gene match: 12. The CDR3 is 19 amino acids. CDR1 is SGHTA and CDR2 is FQGNSA in the germline V gene. This CDR3 reads CASRGAGTGGLISYNEQFF. The CDR3 nucleotides are TGTGCCAGCAGAGGGGCCGGGACAGGGGGCCTTATCTCCTACAATGAGCAGTTCTTC.

The chain combines TRBV4-3 with TRBJ1-1, with TRBD1 matching over 9 bases. The CDR3 runs 21 residues. Losses at the gene ends were 0 bases for V and 3 bases for J; bases not matched to a gene: 20. Germline V lookup: CDR1 LGHNA, CDR2 YSLEER. In nucleotides, the CDR3 is TGCGCCAGCAGCCAAGATTCTGGCATTAGACAGGGGGTGGGCCATTACACTGAAGCTTTCTTT. This gives the protein CASSQDSGIRQGVGHYTEAFF.

This clone was seen only once. This chain joins TRBV28 and TRBJ2-7; unclear D gene. CDR3 length equals 15 residues. V lost 6 bases, J lost 3 bases, and 18 bases lay in between. From germline, CDR1 is MDHEN and CDR2 SYDVKM. The CDR3 is CASSVINYVGYEQYF. CDR3 DNA sequence: TGTGCCAGCAGCGTGATAAACTACGTGGGCTACGAGCAGTACTTC.

The chain joins TRBV7-3 to TRBJ1-1; D gene ambiguous. Germline CDR1 and CDR2: SGHTA and FQGTGA. The CDR3 extends over 15 amino acids. V was pared by 1 base and J by 1 base, with 10 bases between. The CDR3: CASSLSPTANTEAFF. CDR3 nucleotides: TGTGCCAGCAGCTTAAGTCCTACCGCGAACACTGAAGCTTTCTTT. The full variable domain, rest sourced from reference TRBV7-3 and TRBJ1-1, is GAGVSQTPSNKVTEKGKYVELRCDPISGHTALYWYRQSLGQGPEFLIYFQGTGAADDSGLPNDRFFAVRPEGSVSTLKIQRTERGDSAVYLCASSLSPTANTEAFFGQGTRLTVV.

V is TRBV6-5 and J is TRBJ2-7; D might be TRBD2 (6 bases). The CDR3 covers 13 residues. From germline, CDR1 is MNHEY and CDR2 SVGAGI. V dropped 6 bases and J dropped 5 bases, with 14 bases sitting between them. In DNA form, the CDR3 reads TGTGCCAGCAGGGGCCAGGGAGGACACGAGCAGTACTTC. It encodes CASRGQGGHEQYF.

V and J are TRBV5-1 and TRBJ2-7; 7 positions match TRBD2. The junction had 9 bases not matched to a gene; V was cut back by 0 bases and J by 6 bases. Per the germline V gene, CDR1 is SGHRS and CDR2 is YFSETQ. The length of the CDR3 is 15 residues. CDR3 in DNA: TGCGCCAGCAGCTTGGGAACTGGGGGGGGACGCGAGCAGTACTTC. Its protein product is CASSLGTGGGREQYF.

The V and J genes are TRBV30 and TRBJ1-2; 7 bases agree with TRBD1. V shed 0 bases, J shed 6 bases, and the junction held 7 bases outside the gene matches. The germline CDR1 and CDR2 sequences are GTSNPN and SVGIG (reference sequence). CDR3 length: 14 amino acids. CDR3 DNA: TGTGCCTGGAGTGTGGATAGGGGGCATCATGGCTACACCTTC. Translating it yields CAWSVDRGHHGYTF.

This chain joins TRBV2 and TRBJ1-2; D might be TRBD1 (5 bases). The CDR3 contains 15 residues. V lost 4 bases and J 2 bases, leaving 14 bases between the germline ends. The V gene's germline CDR1 is SNHLY and CDR2 FYNNEI. This CDR3 reads CASSGRRGGNYGYTF. CDR3 DNA: TGTGCCAGCAGTGGGAGGAGGGGCGGGAACTATGGCTACACCTTC.

This chain uses TRBV6-4 with TRBJ1-2; 8 bases are a match to TRBD1. The CDR3 is 16 residues long. Germline CDR1 MRHNA, CDR2 SNTAGT. After removal of 5 bases from V and 7 bases from J, the junction contained 15 bases not matched to a gene. The CDR3 region is CASSSQPTGDVSGYTF. The DNA for the CDR3 is TGTGCCAGCAGTTCACAACCGACAGGGGATGTGAGTGGCTACACCTTC.

The gene calls are TRBV27 and TRBJ1-3; D is perhaps TRBD1 (5 bases). V shed 7 bases and J shed 3 bases, with 7 bases lying between them. Germline loops: CDR1 MNHEY, CDR2 SMNVEV (reference sequence). This CDR3 contains 12 residues. CDR3 in amino acids: CASKGFGNTIYF. As DNA, the CDR3 is TGTGCCAGCAAGGGGTTTGGAAACACCATATATTTT.

A remark on this clone: Its ends do not fully match the called genes, so a read error is possible. V and J are TRBV7-9 and TRBJ2-5; the match to TRBD1 covers 8 bases. The V gene's germline CDR1 is SEHNR and CDR2 FQNEAQ (reference sequence). This CDR3 spans 16 amino acids. CDR3 loop: CSSSLVAGGLQETQYF. The CDR3 region has the DNA TGTTCCAGCAGCTTAGTGGCAGGGGGCTTACAAGAGACCCAGTACTTC.

The chain joins TRBV6-5 to TRBJ1-5; D ambiguous. This CDR3 comprises 14 residues. CDR1 MNHEY and CDR2 SVGAGI come from the germline V gene. V was trimmed by 5 bases and J by 0 bases, leaving 8 bases between them. The CDR3 reads CASSRGVSNQPQHF. CDR3 nucleotide sequence: TGTGCCAGCAGTCGAGGAGTTAGCAATCAGCCCCAGCATTTT.

The chain has TRBV27 and TRBJ2-5; 10 bases line up with TRBD2. The V segment lost 8 bases and the J segment 4 bases; nucleotides outside the gene matches: 13. CDR3 size: 16 residues. Germline CDR1 reads MNHEY; CDR2 reads SMNVEV (reference sequence). CDR3 residues: CASGNSGRLGGETQYF. Here the CDR3 DNA reads TGTGCCAGCGGAAATAGCGGGAGGTTGGGCGGAGAGACCCAGTACTTC.

The CDR3 DNA follows: TGTGCCAGCAGCTCCGAGGACCAGGGTGCGAGGCCCCAGCATTTT. It codes for CASSSEDQGARPQHF. The gene calls are TRBV4-2 and TRBJ1-5; tentatively, D is TRBD1 (5 bases). Trimming left V 5 bases short and J 9 bases short, with 20 bases between. The CDR3 consists of 15 residues. Germline V gene sequence: CDR1 LGHNA, CDR2 YNFKEQ.

The chain uses TRBV7-3 and TRBJ1-1, with 7 bases identical to TRBD1. The germline CDR1 and CDR2 sequences are SGHTA and FQGTGA. The CDR3 has 14 amino acids. V trimming: 3 bases; J trimming: 1 base; junction bases outside the gene matches: 2. This chain's CDR3 is CASSFGQENTEAFF. DNA for the CDR3: TGTGCCAGCAGCTTCGGACAGGAGAACACTGAAGCTTTCTTT. Complete variable domain (other parts from reference TRBV7-3 and TRBJ1-1): GAGVSQTPSNKVTEKGKYVELRCDPISGHTALYWYRQSLGQGPEFLIYFQGTGAADDSGLPNDRFFAVRPEGSVSTLKIQRTERGDSAVYLCASSFGQENTEAFFGQGTRLTVV.

The V call is TRBV19, the J call TRBJ1-5, with D unclear. This CDR3 is 14 amino acids long. The germline V gene has CDR1 LNHDA and CDR2 SQIVND (reference sequence). V gave up 8 bases and J gave up 5 bases, with 16 bases separating them. CDR3 bases: TGTGCCAGTCGGCTGTGGGGAGCTTATCAGCCCCAGCATTTT. Protein product: CASRLWGAYQPQHF.